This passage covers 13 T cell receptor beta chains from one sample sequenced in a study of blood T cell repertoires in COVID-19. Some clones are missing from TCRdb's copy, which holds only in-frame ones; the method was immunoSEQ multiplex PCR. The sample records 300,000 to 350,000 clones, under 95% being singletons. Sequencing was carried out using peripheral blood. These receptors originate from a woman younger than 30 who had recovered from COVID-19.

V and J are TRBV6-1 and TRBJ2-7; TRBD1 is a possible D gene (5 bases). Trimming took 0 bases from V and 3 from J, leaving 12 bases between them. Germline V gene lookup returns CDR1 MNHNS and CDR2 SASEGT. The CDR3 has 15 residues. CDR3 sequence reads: CASSEAVGQGYEQYV. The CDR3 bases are TGTGCCAGCAGTGAAGCGGTAGGGCAGGGCTACGAGCAGTACGTC.

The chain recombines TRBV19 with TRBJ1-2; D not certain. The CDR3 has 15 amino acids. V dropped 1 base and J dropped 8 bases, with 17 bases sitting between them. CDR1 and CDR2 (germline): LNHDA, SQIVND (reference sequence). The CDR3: CASSIGSAGRGGYTF. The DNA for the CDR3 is TGTGCCAGTAGTATAGGATCGGCAGGTCGTGGGGGCTACACCTTC. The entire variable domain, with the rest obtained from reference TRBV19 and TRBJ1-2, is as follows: DGGITQSPKYLFRKEGQNVTLSCEQNLNHDAMYWYRQDPGQGLRLIYYSQIVNDFQKGDIAEGYSVSREKKESFPLTVTSAQKNPTAFYLCASSIGSAGRGGYTFGSGTRLTVV.

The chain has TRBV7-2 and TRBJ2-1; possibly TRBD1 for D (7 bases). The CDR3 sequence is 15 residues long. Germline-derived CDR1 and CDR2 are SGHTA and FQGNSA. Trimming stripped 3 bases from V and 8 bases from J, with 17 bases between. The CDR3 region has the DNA TGTGCCAGCAGCTTTTTCGCAGGGGGGATGGATGAGCAGTTCTTC. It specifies CASSFFAGGMDEQFF.

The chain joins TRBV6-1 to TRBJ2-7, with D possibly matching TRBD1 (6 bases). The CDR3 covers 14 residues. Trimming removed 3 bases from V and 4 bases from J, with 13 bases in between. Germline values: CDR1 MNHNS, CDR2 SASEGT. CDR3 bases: TGTGCCAGCAGTGAGGGCCCGAGGGGGTACGAGCAGTACGTC. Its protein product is CASSEGPRGYEQYV.

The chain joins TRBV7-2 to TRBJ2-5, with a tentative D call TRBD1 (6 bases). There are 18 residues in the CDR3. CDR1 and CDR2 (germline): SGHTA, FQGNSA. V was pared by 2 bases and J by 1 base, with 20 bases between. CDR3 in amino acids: CASSLRWRTASSQETQYF. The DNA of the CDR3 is TGTGCCAGCAGCTTAAGGTGGAGGACAGCAAGTTCCCAAGAGACCCAGTACTTC.

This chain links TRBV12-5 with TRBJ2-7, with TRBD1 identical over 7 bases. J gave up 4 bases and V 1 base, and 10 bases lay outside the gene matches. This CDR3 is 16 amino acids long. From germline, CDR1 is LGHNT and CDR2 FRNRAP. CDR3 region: CASGLAGQDGFYEQYV. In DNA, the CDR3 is TGTGCTAGTGGTTTGGCAGGACAGGATGGATTTTACGAGCAGTACGTC.

DNA of the CDR3: TGCAGCGTTGATAGGGGGCTCGGGCAGTATTTT. Translated: CSVDRGLGQYF. The chain joins TRBV29-1 to TRBJ2-3; TRBD1 aligns across 7 bases. After removal of 3 bases from V and 11 bases from J, the junction contained 5 bases not matched to a gene. Germline-derived CDR1 and CDR2 are SQVTM and ANQGSEA. The CDR3 is 11 residues long.

DNA of the CDR3: TGTGCCAGCAGCGTAGTGCAGTGGGCGATAGGAAACAATGAGCAGTTCTTC. Translation: CASSVVQWAIGNNEQFF. V and J are TRBV9 and TRBJ2-1, with D unresolved. This CDR3 region has 17 residues. Trimming stripped 0 bases from V and 5 bases from J, with 18 bases between. Per germline, CDR1 SGDLS and CDR2 YYNGEE.

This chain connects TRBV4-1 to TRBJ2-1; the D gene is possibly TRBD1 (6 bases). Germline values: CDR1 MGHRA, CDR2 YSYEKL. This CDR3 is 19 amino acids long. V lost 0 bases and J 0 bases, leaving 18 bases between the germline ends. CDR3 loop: CASSQEGAGGLSSYNEQFF. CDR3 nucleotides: TGCGCCAGCAGCCAAGAGGGAGCTGGGGGCTTATCCTCCTACAATGAGCAGTTCTTC.

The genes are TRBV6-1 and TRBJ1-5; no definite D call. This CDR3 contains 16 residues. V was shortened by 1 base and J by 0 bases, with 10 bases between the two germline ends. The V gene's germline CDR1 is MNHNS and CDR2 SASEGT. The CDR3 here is CASSEGEAYSNQPQHF. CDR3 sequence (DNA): TGTGCCAGCAGTGAAGGCGAGGCTTATAGCAATCAGCCCCAGCATTTT.

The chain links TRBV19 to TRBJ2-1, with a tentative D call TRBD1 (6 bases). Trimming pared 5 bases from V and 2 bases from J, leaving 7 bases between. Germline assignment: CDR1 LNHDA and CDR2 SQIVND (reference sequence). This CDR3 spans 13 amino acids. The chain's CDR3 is CASSRTAYNEQFF. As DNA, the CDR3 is TGTGCCAGTAGTCGGACAGCCTACAATGAGCAGTTCTTC.

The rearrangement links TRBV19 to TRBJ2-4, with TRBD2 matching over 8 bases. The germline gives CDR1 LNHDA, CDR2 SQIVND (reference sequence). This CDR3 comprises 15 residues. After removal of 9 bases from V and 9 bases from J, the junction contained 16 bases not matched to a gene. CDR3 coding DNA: TGTGCCAGCGCAAGCCTGGCAGCGGGAGAGGGCATTCAGTACTTC. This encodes CASASLAAGEGIQYF.

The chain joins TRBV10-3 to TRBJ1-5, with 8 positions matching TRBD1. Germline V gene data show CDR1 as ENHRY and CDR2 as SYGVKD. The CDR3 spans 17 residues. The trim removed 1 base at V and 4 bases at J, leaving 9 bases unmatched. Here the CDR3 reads CAISEFPGTGGNQPQHF. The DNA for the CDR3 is TGTGCCATCAGTGAGTTTCCCGGGACAGGTGGGAATCAGCCCCAGCATTTT.